This entry lists 28 T cell receptor beta chains sequenced from one sample in a study of brain T cells in children with intractable seizures. TCRdb's copy holds only in-frame clones and misses some; the assay was immunoSEQ multiplex PCR. Counted here are about 80,000 clones, approximately 90% occurring once; the ten biggest clones make up 24%. Material: peripheral blood, obtained at surgery. The receptors shown here come from a girl aged 2-10 years with Rasmussen encephalitis and intractable seizures.

In this sample, this clone turned up once. The chain joins TRBV11-2 to TRBJ2-7, with D possibly being TRBD1 (6 bases). This CDR3 is built from 15 residues. The V gene lost 1 base and the J gene lost 1 base, with 11 bases spanning the gap. The germline CDR1 and CDR2 sequences are SGHAT and FQNNGV. CDR3 DNA: TGTGCCAGCAGCTTAGTCACAGGGTCGTCCTACGAGCAGTACTTC. Translation: CASSLVTGSSYEQYF.

This rearrangement joins TRBV7-9 to TRBJ1-3; D is ambiguous. Trimming took off 3 bases at V and 0 bases at J, with 9 bases between the two ends. The V gene's germline CDR1 is SEHNR and CDR2 FQNEAQ (reference sequence). The CDR3 runs 15 residues. The CDR3 is CASSLQDFSGNTIYF. Written as DNA, the CDR3 is TGTGCCAGCAGCTTGCAGGACTTCTCTGGAAACACCATATATTTT.

The gene calls are TRBV3-1 (or the pseudogene TRBV3-2) and TRBJ2-7, with D unclear. The V gene's germline CDR1 is LGHDT and CDR2 YNNKEL (reference sequence). The CDR3 runs to 15 residues. The ends were cut back, 8 bases at V and 0 bases at J, with 17 bases in the middle. CDR3 amino acids: CASSTSETGSYEQYF. CDR3 in DNA: TGTGCCAGCTCAACCTCCGAGACGGGCTCCTACGAGCAGTACTTC.

This clone was seen just once. The V gene is TRBV27, the J gene TRBJ2-1; D is uncertain. V was pared by 8 bases and J by 7 bases, with 9 bases between. Germline V gives CDR1 MNHEY, CDR2 SMNVEV (reference sequence). The length of the CDR3 is 11 residues. The CDR3: CASGPLNEQFF. The CDR3 bases are TGTGCCAGCGGCCCGTTGAATGAGCAGTTCTTC.

As DNA, the CDR3 is TGCGCCAGCAGCCAAGGTCTTAGCGGTACCTACGAGCAGTACTTC. It specifies CASSQGLSGTYEQYF. This rearrangement joins TRBV4-1 to TRBJ2-7, with a possible D match to TRBD2 (6 bases). Germline V gene data show CDR1 as MGHRA and CDR2 as YSYEKL. CDR3 length: 15 residues. The V and J ends lost 1 base and 2 bases respectively, with 12 bases between them.

The table lists this clone with a count of one. The chain combines TRBV11-2 with TRBJ1-2; possible D gene TRBD1, 5 bases. The CDR3 covers 15 residues. In germline, CDR1 is SGHAT, CDR2 FQNNGV. Trimming cost V 1 base and J 7 bases, with 16 bases left between them. In nucleotides, the CDR3 is TGTGCCAGCAGCTTAGGACCAGGGAGAGATCCTGGCTACACCTTC. Encoded protein: CASSLGPGRDPGYTF.

The chain is built from TRBV29-1 and TRBJ2-5; TRBD1 might be the D (6 bases). V was shortened by 3 bases and J by 5 bases, with 16 bases between the two germline ends. CDR3 length equals 14 residues. The germline V gene encodes CDR1 SQVTM and CDR2 ANQGSEA. The chain's CDR3 is CSVELTGKGETQYF. DNA for the CDR3: TGCAGCGTTGAGTTAACAGGGAAGGGGGAGACCCAGTACTTC.

The CDR3 protein is CASSYLQVGGYTF. The CDR3 DNA follows: TGTGCCAGCAGTTACCTACAGGTGGGCGGCTACACCTTC. The J gene is TRBJ1-2, the V gene TRBV6-5; a weak D match, TRBD1 (5 bases). Trimming took off 2 bases at V and 8 bases at J, with 12 bases between the two ends. Germline V gene lookup returns CDR1 MNHEY and CDR2 SVGAGI. CDR3 length: 13 residues.

This clone was recorded once. This chain uses TRBV2 with TRBJ2-7; the D gene is possibly TRBD1 (6 bases). CDR1 SNHLY and CDR2 FYNNEI come from the germline V gene. V lost 8 bases and J 2 bases, leaving 16 bases between the germline ends. The CDR3 contains 14 residues. The CDR3 DNA follows: TGTGCCAGCTCACGTCCTCGGGACACCTACGAGCAGTACTTC. Translation gives CASSRPRDTYEQYF.

This sequence joins TRBV5-6 and TRBJ2-6, with D unclear. V was cut by 9 bases and J by 0 bases, with 4 bases left in between. The CDR3 sequence is 12 residues long. The V gene's germline CDR1 is SGHDT and CDR2 YYEEEE. The CDR3 is CATSSGANVLTF. CDR3 nucleotides: TGTGCCACCTCCTCTGGGGCCAACGTCCTGACTTTC.

The chain combines TRBV28 with TRBJ1-2; D call uncertain. V was pared by 6 bases and J by 8 bases, with 16 bases between. The CDR3 loop spans 13 amino acids. CDR1 and CDR2 (germline): MDHEN, SYDVKM. CDR3 sequence: CASRALSGFGYTF. Written as DNA, the CDR3 is TGTGCCAGCAGGGCTCTAAGCGGTTTCGGCTACACCTTC.

The chain employs TRBV19 and TRBJ1-2; D is undetermined. The V gene lost 3 bases and the J gene lost 2 bases, with 10 bases spanning the gap. This CDR3 comprises 14 residues. Germline V gene data show CDR1 as LNHDA and CDR2 as SQIVND (reference sequence). CDR3 sequence: CASSIYGTNYGYTF. Written as DNA, the CDR3 is TGTGCCAGTAGTATTTACGGCACCAACTATGGCTACACCTTC.

The V and J genes are TRBV6-1 and TRBJ2-5; weak D call: TRBD2 (5 bases). V shed 2 bases and J shed 5 bases, with 15 bases lying between them. There are 15 residues in the CDR3. Germline V lookup: CDR1 MNHNS, CDR2 SASEGT. Here the CDR3 DNA reads TGTGCCAGCAGTGAAAAGGTCGGGGTAAGGGAGACCCAGTACTTC. Its protein product is CASSEKVGVRETQYF.

The chain has TRBV27 and TRBJ2-2, with D perhaps TRBD1 (5 bases). Germline V lookup: CDR1 MNHEY, CDR2 SMNVEV (reference sequence). V lost 2 bases to trimming and J lost 3 bases, with 13 bases between them. There are 16 residues in the CDR3. The CDR3 here is CASSLIMGQYTGELFF. The DNA of the CDR3 is TGTGCCAGCAGTTTAATAATGGGGCAGTACACCGGGGAGCTGTTTTTT.

The J gene is TRBJ2-1, the V gene TRBV13, with D unresolved. The CDR3 totals 14 residues. Trimming removed 4 bases from V and 7 bases from J, with 14 bases in between. Germline CDR1 reads PRHDT; CDR2 reads FYEKMQ (reference sequence). The DNA of the CDR3 is TGTGCCAGCAGCTGGTCGATGAGCTTGAATGAGCAGTTCTTC. Its protein is CASSWSMSLNEQFF. Filled out from reference TRBV13 and TRBJ2-1, the complete variable domain reads AAGVIQSPRHLIKEKRETATLKCYPIPRHDTVYWYQQGPGQDPQFLISFYEKMQSDKGSIPDRFSAQQFSDYHSELNMSSLELGDSALYFCASSWSMSLNEQFFGPGTRLTVL.

This chain connects TRBV11-2 to TRBJ2-1; 7 bases align to TRBD1. Trimming cost V 3 bases and J 0 bases; bases outside gene matches: 5. The CDR3 has 16 amino acids. Germline-derived CDR1 and CDR2 are SGHAT and FQNNGV. The CDR3 DNA follows: TGTGCCAGCAGCTTTTCAGGGGGAACCTCCTACAATGAGCAGTTCTTC. It yields the protein CASSFSGGTSYNEQFF.

The V and J genes are TRBV6-5 and TRBJ2-7; 7 nucleotides align to TRBD1. This CDR3 region has 13 residues. CDR1 MNHEY and CDR2 SVGAGI come from the germline V gene. Germline trimming cut 6 bases from V and 3 bases from J; bases unmatched to any gene: 5. CDR3 DNA sequence: TGTGCCAGCAGACCCGGGACAGACTACGAGCAGTACTTC. Translating it yields CASRPGTDYEQYF.

The gene calls are TRBV5-1 and TRBJ2-1, with TRBD2 identical over 9 bases. J was trimmed by 4 bases and V by 4 bases; bases with no gene match: 9. Looked up from germline, CDR1 is SGHRS and CDR2 is YFSETQ. The CDR3 covers 16 residues. The CDR3 is CASSQTVAGVYNEQFF. CDR3 in DNA: TGCGCCAGCAGCCAGACCGTAGCGGGAGTATACAATGAGCAGTTCTTC.

The V call is TRBV27, the J call TRBJ1-3; tentative D call: TRBD1 (6 bases). The ends were cut back, 8 bases at V and 2 bases at J, with 13 bases in the middle. CDR3 length equals 14 residues. Germline CDR1 MNHEY, CDR2 SMNVEV (reference sequence). The CDR3 coding sequence is TGTGCCAGCGGGTCTTACAGGGCTGGAAACACCATATATTTT. Its translation: CASGSYRAGNTIYF.

The rearrangement links TRBV5-1 to TRBJ2-1; 9 positions agree with TRBD1. CDR3 length: 17 amino acids. After removal of 0 bases from V and 3 bases from J, the junction contained 7 bases not matched to a gene. Germline CDR1 is SGHRS and CDR2 is YFSETQ. As DNA, the CDR3 is TGCGCCAGCAGCTTGGTTGTGGGACAGGGAAACTACAATGAGCAGTTCTTC. Translation gives CASSLVVGQGNYNEQFF.

The rearrangement joins TRBV14 to TRBJ2-1; D not resolved. The CDR3 extends over 11 amino acids. Germline CDR1 reads SGHDN; CDR2 reads FVKESK. The V end was cut by 5 bases, the J end by 5 bases, with 4 bases between. The CDR3: CASSYHNEQFF. In DNA, the CDR3 is TGTGCCAGCAGCTATCACAATGAGCAGTTCTTC.

The chain is built from TRBV6-5 and TRBJ1-2; weak D call: TRBD1 (6 bases). CDR1 and CDR2 from the germline V gene are MNHEY and SVGAGI. Trimming removed 5 bases at V and 6 bases at J, with 13 bases between. The CDR3 consists of 13 residues. This chain's CDR3 is CASSPTGKDGYTF. In DNA form, the CDR3 reads TGTGCCAGCAGTCCTACAGGGAAGGATGGCTACACCTTC.

This clone was counted only a few times. CDR3 bases: TGTGCCAGCGGGGCTAAAGGCACCCTCGCACCCCTCCACTTT. As protein: CASGAKGTLAPLHF. The chain carries TRBV27 and TRBJ1-6; possible D gene TRBD1, 5 bases. The CDR3 loop spans 14 amino acids. V lost 8 bases and J lost 11, with 19 bases in between. Looked up from germline, CDR1 is MNHEY and CDR2 is SMNVEV (reference sequence).

CDR3: CASSRNTGSGYTF. In DNA form, the CDR3 reads TGTGCCAGCAGCCGGAACACAGGGAGCGGCTACACCTTC. This rearrangement joins TRBV14 to TRBJ1-2; perhaps TRBD1 as D (6 bases). Germline loops: CDR1 SGHDN, CDR2 FVKESK. CDR3 size: 13 residues. Deletions cut 4 bases from V and 8 bases from J, with 14 bases between.

This clone was observed once. This sequence joins TRBV6-1 and TRBJ1-5; 7 nucleotides match TRBD1. From germline, CDR1 is MNHNS and CDR2 SASEGT. This CDR3 is 15 amino acids long. The V gene end was trimmed by 1 base and the J gene end by 4 bases; junction bases not matched to a gene: 4. The DNA for the CDR3 is TGTGCCAGCAGTGAAGGACAGGGTTCAAATCAGCCCCAGCATTTT. It specifies CASSEGQGSNQPQHF.

This chain links TRBV28 with TRBJ1-1; D may be TRBD1 (5 bases). V lost 6 bases and J lost 5, with 16 bases in between. The germline CDR1 and CDR2 sequences are MDHEN and SYDVKM. This CDR3 is 14 amino acids long. The CDR3 nucleotides read TGTGCCAGCAGCCTCCCAACCAGGGTTACTGAAGCTTTCTTT. Protein: CASSLPTRVTEAFF.

This rearrangement joins TRBV6-1 to TRBJ1-3; D unresolved. The CDR3 runs to 13 residues. Trimming took 2 bases from V and 3 from J, leaving 5 bases between them. The germline CDR1 and CDR2 sequences are MNHNS and SASEGT. Here the CDR3 reads CASSELGGNTIYF. The CDR3 nucleotides are TGTGCCAGCAGTGAATTGGGTGGAAACACCATATATTTT.

This sequence joins TRBV2 and TRBJ2-5, with 8 bases matching TRBD2. Germline V gene lookup returns CDR1 SNHLY and CDR2 FYNNEI. This CDR3 spans 16 amino acids. The ends lost 3 bases at V and 2 bases at J; junction bases unmatched: 8. For the CDR3, the DNA is TGTGCCAGCAGTGAGCTCACGGGACTAGTACAAGAGACCCAGTACTTC. Amino acids: CASSELTGLVQETQYF.